Sequencing of this T cell receptor beta chain was carried out in a study of human versus mouse CDR3 diversity and MHC coevolution. General observations from the study: The lowest clonal inequality scores came from most of the three human donors.

TCRdb's table, derived via immunoSEQ multiplex PCR, lists solely in-frame clones and lacks some. The sample holds about 77,000 clones, about 90% seen once. For this clone: Its target is unknown.

The CDR3 length is 15 residues. Per germline, CDR1 MNHEY and CDR2 SMNVEV (reference sequence). Trimming removed 2 bases from V and 2 bases from J, with 9 bases in between. Cells were CD45RO-negative CD62L-positive naive CD4 T cells sorted from PBMCs. The chain employs TRBV27 and TRBJ1-4; no clear D. The clonotype was recovered from a person aged 30-69 years in good health. What was sequenced was naive CD4+ T cells from blood. Subset given: CD45RO-negative CD62L-positive naive CD4 T cells. For the CDR3, the DNA is TGTGCCAGCAGTTTAGGCCCGGGGACTAATGAAAAACTGTTTTTT. It specifies CASSLGPGTNEKLFF.